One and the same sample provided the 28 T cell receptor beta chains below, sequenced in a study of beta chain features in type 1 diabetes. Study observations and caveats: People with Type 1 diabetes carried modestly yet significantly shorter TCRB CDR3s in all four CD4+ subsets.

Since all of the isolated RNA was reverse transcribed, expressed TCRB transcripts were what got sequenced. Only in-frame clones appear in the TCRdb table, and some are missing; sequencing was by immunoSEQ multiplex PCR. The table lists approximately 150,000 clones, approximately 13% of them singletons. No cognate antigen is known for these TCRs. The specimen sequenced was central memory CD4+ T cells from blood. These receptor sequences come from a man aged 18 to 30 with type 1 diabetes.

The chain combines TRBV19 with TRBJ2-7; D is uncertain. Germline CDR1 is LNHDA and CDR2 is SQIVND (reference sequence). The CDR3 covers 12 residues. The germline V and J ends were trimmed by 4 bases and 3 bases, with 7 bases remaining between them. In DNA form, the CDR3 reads TGTGCCAGTAGTAGGGGTAGCTACGAGCAGTACTTC. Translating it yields CASSRGSYEQYF.

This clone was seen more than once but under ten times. The CDR3 region is CASSSYRDQPQHF. The CDR3 DNA is TGTGCCAGCAGCTCCTACAGGGATCAGCCCCAGCATTTT. The chain carries TRBV7-2 and TRBJ1-5; possibly TRBD1 for D (6 bases). This CDR3 has 13 amino acids. V dropped 4 bases and J dropped 5 bases, with 9 bases sitting between them. Germline V gene lookup returns CDR1 SGHTA and CDR2 FQGNSA.

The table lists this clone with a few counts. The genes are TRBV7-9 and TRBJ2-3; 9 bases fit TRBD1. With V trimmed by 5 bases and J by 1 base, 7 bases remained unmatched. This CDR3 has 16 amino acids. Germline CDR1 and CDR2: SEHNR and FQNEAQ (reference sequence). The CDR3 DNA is TGTGCCAGCAGCAGAAATCGGGACAGGGGCACAGATACGCAGTATTTT. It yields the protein CASSRNRDRGTDTQYF.

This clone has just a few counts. The DNA for the CDR3 is TGTGCCAGCAGCTTCCGCAGCCTGAGTAGGGAGACCCAGTACTTC. As protein: CASSFRSLSRETQYF. The rearrangement uses TRBV5-6 and TRBJ2-5; D gene uncertain. Germline V gene data show CDR1 as SGHDT and CDR2 as YYEEEE. Trimming left V 2 bases short and J 5 bases short, with 16 bases between. The CDR3 covers 15 residues. Full variable domain (rest looked up from reference TRBV5-6 and TRBJ2-5): DAGVTQSPTHLIKTRGQQVTLRCSPKSGHDTVSWYQQALGQGPQFIFQYYEEEERQRGNFPDRFSGHQFPNYSSELNVNALLLGDSALYLCASSFRSLSRETQYFGPGTRLLVL.

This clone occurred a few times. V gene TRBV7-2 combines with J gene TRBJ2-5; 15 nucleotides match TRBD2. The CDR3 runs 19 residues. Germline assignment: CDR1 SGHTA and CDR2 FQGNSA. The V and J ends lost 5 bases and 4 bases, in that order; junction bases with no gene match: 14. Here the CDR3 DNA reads TGTGCCAGCAGCCCCGGACTAGCGGGGGGGCCCGGGTGGGCAGAGACCCAGTACTTC. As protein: CASSPGLAGGPGWAETQYF.

CDR3 DNA: TGCGCCAGCAGCCAAGACAGGGGCGGTCAGCCCCAGCATTTT. It is translated as CASSQDRGGQPQHF. The V and J genes are TRBV5-1 and TRBJ1-5; the match to TRBD1 covers 8 bases. The CDR3 loop spans 14 amino acids. Germline V gene sequence: CDR1 SGHRS, CDR2 YFSETQ. V lost 4 bases, J lost 6 bases, and 6 bases stayed unmatched.

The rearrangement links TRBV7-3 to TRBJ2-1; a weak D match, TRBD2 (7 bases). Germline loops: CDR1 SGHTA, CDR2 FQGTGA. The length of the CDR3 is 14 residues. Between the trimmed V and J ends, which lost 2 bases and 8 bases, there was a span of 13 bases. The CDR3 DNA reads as TGTGCCAGCAGCTTAGGGGGGGCCGCAGATGAGCAGTTCTTC. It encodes CASSLGGAADEQFF.

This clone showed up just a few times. The CDR3 sequence is CATEPPGRMNTEAFF. The DNA of the CDR3 is TGTGCCACCGAACCACCGGGACGTATGAACACTGAAGCTTTCTTT. The genes are TRBV28 and TRBJ1-1, with a possible D match to TRBD1 (5 bases). There are 15 residues in the CDR3. The V end lost 10 bases, the J end lost 0 bases, and 18 bases lay between the germline ends. Per the germline V gene, CDR1 is MDHEN and CDR2 is SYDVKM.

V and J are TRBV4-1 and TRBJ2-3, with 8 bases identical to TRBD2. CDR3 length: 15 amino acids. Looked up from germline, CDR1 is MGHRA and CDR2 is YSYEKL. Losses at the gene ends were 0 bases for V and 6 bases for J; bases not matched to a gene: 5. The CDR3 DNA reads TGCGCCAGCAGCCAAGATAGCCCTAGCGGGGATACGCAGTATTTT. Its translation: CASSQDSPSGDTQYF.

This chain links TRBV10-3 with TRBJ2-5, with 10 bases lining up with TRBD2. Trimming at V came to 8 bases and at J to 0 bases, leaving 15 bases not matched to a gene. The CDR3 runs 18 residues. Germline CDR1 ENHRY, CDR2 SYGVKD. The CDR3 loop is CAIQRGGTSGSNQETQYF. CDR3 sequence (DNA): TGTGCCATCCAGCGGGGGGGTACCTCGGGTTCCAACCAAGAGACCCAGTACTTC.

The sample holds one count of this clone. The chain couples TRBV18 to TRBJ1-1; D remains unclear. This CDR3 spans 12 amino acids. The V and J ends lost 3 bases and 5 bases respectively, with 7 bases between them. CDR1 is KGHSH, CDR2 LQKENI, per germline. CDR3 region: CASSPSRTEAFF. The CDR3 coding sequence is TGTGCCAGCTCACCGTCACGAACTGAAGCTTTCTTT. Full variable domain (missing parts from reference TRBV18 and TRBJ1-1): NAGVMQNPRHLVRRRGQEARLRCSPMKGHSHVYWYRQLPEEGLKFMVYLQKENIIDESGMPKERFSAEFPKEGPSILRIQQVVRGDSAAYFCASSPSRTEAFFGQGTRLTVV.

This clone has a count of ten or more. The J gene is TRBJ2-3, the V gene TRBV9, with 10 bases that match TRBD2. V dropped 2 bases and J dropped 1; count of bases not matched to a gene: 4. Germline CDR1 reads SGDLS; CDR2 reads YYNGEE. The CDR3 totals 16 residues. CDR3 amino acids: CASSVALAGGTDTQYF. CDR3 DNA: TGTGCCAGCAGCGTCGCCCTAGCGGGGGGCACAGATACGCAGTATTTT. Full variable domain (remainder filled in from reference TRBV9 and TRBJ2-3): DSGVTQTPKHLITATGQRVTLRCSPRSGDLSVYWYQQSLDQGLQFLIQYYNGEERAKGNILERFSAQQFPDLHSELNLSSLELGDSALYFCASSVALAGGTDTQYFGPGTRLTVL.

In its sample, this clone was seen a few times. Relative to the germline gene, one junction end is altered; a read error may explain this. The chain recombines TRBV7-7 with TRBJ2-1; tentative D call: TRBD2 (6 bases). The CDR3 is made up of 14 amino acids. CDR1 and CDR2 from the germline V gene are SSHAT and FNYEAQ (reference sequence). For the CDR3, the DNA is TGTGCTAGCAGCCCTACTTGGCTGGGGGGTGAGCAGTTCTTC. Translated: CASSPTWLGGEQFF.

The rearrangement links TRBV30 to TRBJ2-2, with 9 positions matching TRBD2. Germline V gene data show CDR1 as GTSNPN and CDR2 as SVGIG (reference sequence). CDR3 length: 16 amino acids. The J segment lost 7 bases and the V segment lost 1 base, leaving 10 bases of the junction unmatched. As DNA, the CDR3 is TGTGCCTGGAGTGCCGTGGCTAGCGGGGTTTTCGGGGAGCTGTTTTTT. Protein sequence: CAWSAVASGVFGELFF.

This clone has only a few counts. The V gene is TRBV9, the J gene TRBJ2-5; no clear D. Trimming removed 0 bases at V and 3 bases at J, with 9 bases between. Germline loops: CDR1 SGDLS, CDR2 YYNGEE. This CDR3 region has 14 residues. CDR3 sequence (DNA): TGTGCCAGCAGCGTAGCTCCTACAGAAGAGACCCAGTACTTC. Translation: CASSVAPTEETQYF.

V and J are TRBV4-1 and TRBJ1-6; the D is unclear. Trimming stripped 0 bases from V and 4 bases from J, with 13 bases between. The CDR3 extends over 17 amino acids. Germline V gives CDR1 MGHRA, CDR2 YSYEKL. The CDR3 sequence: CASSQESPGSYNSPLHF. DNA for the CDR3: TGCGCCAGCAGCCAAGAAAGTCCAGGTTCTTATAATTCACCCCTCCACTTT.

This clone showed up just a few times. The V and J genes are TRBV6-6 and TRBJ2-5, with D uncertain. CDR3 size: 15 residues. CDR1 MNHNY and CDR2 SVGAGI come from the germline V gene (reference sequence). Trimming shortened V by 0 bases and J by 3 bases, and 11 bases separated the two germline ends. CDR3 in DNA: TGTGCCAGCAGTTACTCGATGGGGAATAAAGAGACCCAGTACTTC. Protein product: CASSYSMGNKETQYF.

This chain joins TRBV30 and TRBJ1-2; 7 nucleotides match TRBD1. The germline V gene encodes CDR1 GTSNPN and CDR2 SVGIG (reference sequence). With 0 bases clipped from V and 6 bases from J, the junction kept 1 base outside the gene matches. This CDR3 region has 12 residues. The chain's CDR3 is CAWSVQGHGYTF. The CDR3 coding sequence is TGTGCCTGGAGTGTACAGGGGCATGGCTACACCTTC.

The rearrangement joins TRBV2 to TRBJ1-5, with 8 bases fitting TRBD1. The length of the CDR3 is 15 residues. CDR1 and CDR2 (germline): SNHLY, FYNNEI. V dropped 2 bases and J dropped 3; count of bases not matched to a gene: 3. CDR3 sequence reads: CASSELDRVNQPQHF. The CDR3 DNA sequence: TGTGCCAGCAGTGAATTGGACAGGGTCAATCAGCCCCAGCATTTT.

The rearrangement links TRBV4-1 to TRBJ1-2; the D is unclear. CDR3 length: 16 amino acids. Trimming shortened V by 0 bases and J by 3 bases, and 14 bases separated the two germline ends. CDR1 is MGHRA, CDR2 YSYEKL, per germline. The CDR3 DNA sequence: TGCGCCAGCAGCCAAGATGGGCAGGAGGAGGACTATGGCTACACCTTC. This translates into CASSQDGQEEDYGYTF.

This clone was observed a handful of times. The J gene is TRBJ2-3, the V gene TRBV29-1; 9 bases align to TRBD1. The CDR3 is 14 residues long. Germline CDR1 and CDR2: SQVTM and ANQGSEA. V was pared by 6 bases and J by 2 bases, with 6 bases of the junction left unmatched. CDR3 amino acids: CSVEQGAITDTQYF. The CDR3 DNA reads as TGCAGCGTCGAACAGGGGGCAATCACAGATACGCAGTATTTT.

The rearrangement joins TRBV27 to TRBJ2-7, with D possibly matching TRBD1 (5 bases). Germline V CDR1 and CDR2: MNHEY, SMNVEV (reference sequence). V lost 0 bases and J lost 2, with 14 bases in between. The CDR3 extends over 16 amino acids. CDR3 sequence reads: CASSLSLGTGAYEQYF. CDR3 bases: TGTGCCAGCAGTTTATCGCTTGGAACAGGAGCCTACGAGCAGTACTTC.

The CDR3 sequence is CSALQGLGYTF. In nucleotides, the CDR3 is TGCAGTGCCCTACAGGGACTGGGCTACACCTTC. V gene TRBV20-1 combines with J gene TRBJ1-2; D perhaps matches TRBD1 (6 bases). Germline CDR1 DFQATT, CDR2 SNEGSKA (reference sequence). Trimming shortened V by 6 bases and J by 8 bases, and 13 bases separated the two germline ends. CDR3 length: 11 residues.

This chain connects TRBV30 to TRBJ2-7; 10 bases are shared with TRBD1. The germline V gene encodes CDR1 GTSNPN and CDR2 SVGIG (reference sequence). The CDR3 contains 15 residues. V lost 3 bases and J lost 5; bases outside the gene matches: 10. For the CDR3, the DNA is TGTGCCTGGAGGGCTCCGGGACAGGGGATCAACGAGCAGTACTTC. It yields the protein CAWRAPGQGINEQYF. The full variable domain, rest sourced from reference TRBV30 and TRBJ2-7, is SQTIHQWPATLVQPVGSPLSLECTVEGTSNPNLYWYRQAAGRGLQLLFYSVGIGQISSEVPQNLSASRPQDRQFILSSKKLLLSDSGFYLCAWRAPGQGINEQYFGPGTRLTVT.

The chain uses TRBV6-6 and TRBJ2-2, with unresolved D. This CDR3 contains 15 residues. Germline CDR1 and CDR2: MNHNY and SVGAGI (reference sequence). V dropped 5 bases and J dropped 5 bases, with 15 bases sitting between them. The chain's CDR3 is CASSPTTLPTGELFF. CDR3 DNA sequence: TGTGCCAGCAGTCCTACCACTCTACCAACCGGGGAGCTGTTTTTT.

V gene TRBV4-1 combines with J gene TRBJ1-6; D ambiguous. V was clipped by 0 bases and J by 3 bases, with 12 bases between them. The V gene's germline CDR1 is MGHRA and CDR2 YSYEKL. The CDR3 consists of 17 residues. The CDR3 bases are TGCGCCAGCAGCCAAGATCCCTCTGGGAGCTATAATTCACCCCTCCACTTT. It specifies CASSQDPSGSYNSPLHF.

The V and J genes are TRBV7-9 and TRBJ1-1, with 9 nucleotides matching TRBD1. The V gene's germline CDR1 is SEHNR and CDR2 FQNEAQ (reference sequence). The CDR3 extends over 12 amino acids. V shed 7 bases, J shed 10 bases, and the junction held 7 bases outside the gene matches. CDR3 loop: CASTPGQGSAFF. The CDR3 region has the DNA TGTGCCAGCACCCCCGGACAGGGGTCAGCTTTCTTT.

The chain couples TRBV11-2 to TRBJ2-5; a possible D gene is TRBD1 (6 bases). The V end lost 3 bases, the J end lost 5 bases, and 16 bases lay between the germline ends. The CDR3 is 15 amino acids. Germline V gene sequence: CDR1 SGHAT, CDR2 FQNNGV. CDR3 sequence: CASSFSGGEVETQYF. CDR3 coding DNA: TGTGCCAGCAGCTTTTCTGGGGGCGAGGTGGAGACCCAGTACTTC.